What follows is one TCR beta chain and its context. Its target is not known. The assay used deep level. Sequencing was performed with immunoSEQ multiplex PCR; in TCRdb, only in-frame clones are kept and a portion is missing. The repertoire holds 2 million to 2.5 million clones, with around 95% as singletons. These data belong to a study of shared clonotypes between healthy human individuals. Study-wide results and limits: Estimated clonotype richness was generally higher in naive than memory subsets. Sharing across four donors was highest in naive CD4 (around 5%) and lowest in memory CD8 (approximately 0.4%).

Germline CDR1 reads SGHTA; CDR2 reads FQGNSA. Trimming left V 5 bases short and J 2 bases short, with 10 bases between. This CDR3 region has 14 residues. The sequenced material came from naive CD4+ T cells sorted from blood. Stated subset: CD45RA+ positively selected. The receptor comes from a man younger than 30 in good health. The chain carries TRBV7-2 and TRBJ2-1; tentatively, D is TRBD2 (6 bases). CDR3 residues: CASSQWGAYNEQFF. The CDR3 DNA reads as TGTGCCAGCAGCCAGTGGGGGGCCTACAATGAGCAGTTCTTC.